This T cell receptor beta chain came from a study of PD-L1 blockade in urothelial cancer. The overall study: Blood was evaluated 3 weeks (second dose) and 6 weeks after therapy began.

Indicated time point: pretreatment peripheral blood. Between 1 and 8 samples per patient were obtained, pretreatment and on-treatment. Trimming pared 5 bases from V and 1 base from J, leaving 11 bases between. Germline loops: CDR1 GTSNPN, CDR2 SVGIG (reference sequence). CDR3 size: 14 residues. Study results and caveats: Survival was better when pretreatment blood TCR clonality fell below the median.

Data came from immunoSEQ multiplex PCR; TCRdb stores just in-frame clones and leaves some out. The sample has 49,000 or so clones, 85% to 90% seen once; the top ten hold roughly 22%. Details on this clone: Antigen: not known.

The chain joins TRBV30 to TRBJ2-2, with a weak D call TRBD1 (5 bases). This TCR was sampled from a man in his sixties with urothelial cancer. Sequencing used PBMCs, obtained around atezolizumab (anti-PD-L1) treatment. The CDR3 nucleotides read TGTGCCTGGTGGAAGGGGAAGAACACCGGGGAGCTGTTTTTT. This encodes CAWWKGKNTGELFF.